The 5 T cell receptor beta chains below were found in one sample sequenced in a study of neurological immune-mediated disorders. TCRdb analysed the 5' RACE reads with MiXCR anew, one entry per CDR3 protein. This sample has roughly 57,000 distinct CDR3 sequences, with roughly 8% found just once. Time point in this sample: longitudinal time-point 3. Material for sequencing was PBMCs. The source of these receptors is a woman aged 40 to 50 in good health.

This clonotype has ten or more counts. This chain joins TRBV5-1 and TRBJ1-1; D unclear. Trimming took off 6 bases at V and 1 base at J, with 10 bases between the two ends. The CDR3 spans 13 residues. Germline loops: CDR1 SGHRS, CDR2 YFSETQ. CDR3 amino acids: CASTSFGNTEAFF. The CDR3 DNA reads TGCGCCAGCACCTCGTTTGGGAACACTGAAGCTTTCTTT.

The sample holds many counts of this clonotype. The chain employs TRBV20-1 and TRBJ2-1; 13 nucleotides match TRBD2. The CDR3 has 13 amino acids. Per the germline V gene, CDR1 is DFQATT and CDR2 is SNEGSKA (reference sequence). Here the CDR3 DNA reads TGCAGGGCCGGGACTAGCGGGAACAATGAGCAGTTCTTC. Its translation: CRAGTSGNNEQFF.

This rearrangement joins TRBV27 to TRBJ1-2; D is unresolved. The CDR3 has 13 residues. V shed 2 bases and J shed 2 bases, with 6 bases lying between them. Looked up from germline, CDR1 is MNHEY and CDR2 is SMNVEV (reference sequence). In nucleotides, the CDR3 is TGTGCCAGCAGTTTAAGGTTAAACTATGGCTACACCTTC. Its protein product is CASSLRLNYGYTF.

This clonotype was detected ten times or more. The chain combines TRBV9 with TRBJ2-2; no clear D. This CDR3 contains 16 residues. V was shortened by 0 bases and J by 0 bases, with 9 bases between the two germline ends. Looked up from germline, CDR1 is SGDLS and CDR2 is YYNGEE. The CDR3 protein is CASSVAGYSNTGELFF. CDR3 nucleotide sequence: TGTGCCAGCAGCGTAGCGGGCTACTCGAACACCGGGGAGCTGTTTTTT.

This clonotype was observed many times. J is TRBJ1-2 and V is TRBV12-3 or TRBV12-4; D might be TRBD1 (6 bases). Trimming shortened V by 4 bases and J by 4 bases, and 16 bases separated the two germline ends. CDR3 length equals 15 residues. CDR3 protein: CASSSSWDTPYGYTF. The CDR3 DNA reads TGTGCCAGCAGTTCCTCATGGGACACCCCCTATGGCTACACCTTC.